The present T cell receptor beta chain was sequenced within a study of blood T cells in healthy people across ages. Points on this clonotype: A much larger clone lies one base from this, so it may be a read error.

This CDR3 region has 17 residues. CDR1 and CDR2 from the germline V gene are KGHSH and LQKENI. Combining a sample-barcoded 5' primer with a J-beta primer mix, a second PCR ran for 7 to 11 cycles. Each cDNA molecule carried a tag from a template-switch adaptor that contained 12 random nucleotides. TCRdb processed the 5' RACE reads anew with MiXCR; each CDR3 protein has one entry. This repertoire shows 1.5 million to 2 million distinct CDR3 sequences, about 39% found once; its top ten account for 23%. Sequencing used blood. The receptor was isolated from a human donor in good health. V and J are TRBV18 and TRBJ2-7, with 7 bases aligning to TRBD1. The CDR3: CASSPPFTAGGRNEQDF. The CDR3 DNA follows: TGTGCCAGCTCACCACCGTTCACGGCAGGGGGTAGGAATGAGCAGGACTTC. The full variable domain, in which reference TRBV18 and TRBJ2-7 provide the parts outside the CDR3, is NAGVMQNPRHLVRRRGQEARLRCSPMKGHSHVYWYRQLPEEGLKFMVYLQKENIIDESGMPKERFSAEFPKEGPSILRIQQVVRGDSAAYFCASSPPFTAGGRNEQDFGPGTRLTVT.